A selection of T cell receptor beta chains follows, all from one sample in a study of blood T cell repertoires in COVID-19. Repertoires were generated with immunoSEQ multiplex PCR, while TCRdb's copy carries only in-frame clones and drops some. The sample holds roughly 260,000 clones, around nine tenths seen once. Sequencing was carried out using peripheral blood. These TCRs come from a woman under 40 with COVID-19, enrolled during active disease. CDR3s include the opening cysteine and the closing phenylalanine or tryptophan. The order of the fields is J gene, clone size, D gene, V gene, CDR3 DNA, CDR3 protein. A D gene is named only where the DNA matches it firmly. Size is omitted from some rows. Given values are once, few, many or a class for expanded clones.

J: TRBJ2-7; size: .; D: .; V: TRBV5-1; DNA: TGCGCCAGCAGCCGCCCAAGGGGTTACGAGCAGTACTTC; CDR3: CASSRPRGYEQYF
J: TRBJ2-3; size: .; D: TRBD2; V: TRBV3-1/TRBV3-2; DNA: TGTGCCAGCAGCCCTAGACTAGCGGGCCCCACAGATACGCAGTATTTT; CDR3: CASSPRLAGPTDTQYF
J: TRBJ2-5; size: .; D: TRBD1; V: TRBV9; DNA: TGTGCCAGCAGCGGTGGAGACAGGGTGGATGAGACCCAGTACTTC; CDR3: CASSGGDRVDETQYF
J: TRBJ2-7; size: .; D: TRBD1; V: TRBV5-1; DNA: TGCGCCAGCAGTCCAACCACGGCCACGGACAGGGGTTCCTTC; CDR3: CASSPTTATDRGSF
J: TRBJ2-3; size: .; D: .; V: TRBV7-7; DNA: TGTGCTAGCAGCTTAGGGGGAGCAAGGACAGATACGCAGTATTTT; CDR3: CASSLGGARTDTQYF
J: TRBJ1-2; size: .; D: TRBD1; V: TRBV2; DNA: TGTGCCAGCAGTTCGACAGGGAGTAACTATGGCTACACCTTC; CDR3: CASSSTGSNYGYTF
J: TRBJ2-7; size: .; D: .; V: TRBV10-2; DNA: TGCGCCAGCACCCGCGGGCGGGGCTCCTACGAGCAGTACTTC; CDR3: CASTRGRGSYEQYF
J: TRBJ1-2; size: .; D: .; V: TRBV10-3; DNA: TGTGCCATCAGTGACAGCGGGGGGCTTGGCTACACCTTC; CDR3: CAISDSGGLGYTF
J: TRBJ2-2; size: .; D: .; V: TRBV5-6; DNA: TGTGCCAGCAGCTTGGGAGGGGAGGCCGGGGAGCTGTTTTTT; CDR3: CASSLGGEAGELFF
J: TRBJ2-5; size: .; D: TRBD2; V: TRBV30; DNA: TGTGCCTGGAGTGTGGGGGGGAACCAAGAGACCCAGTACTTC; CDR3: CAWSVGGNQETQYF
J: TRBJ1-6; size: .; D: .; V: TRBV30; DNA: TGTGCCTGGACCTCGACAGGTGAAAGTTCACCCCTCCACTTT; CDR3: CAWTSTGESSPLHF
J: TRBJ2-3; size: .; D: TRBD2; V: TRBV11-2; DNA: TGTGCCAGCAGCTTACGGACTAGCGGGACCGCGGATACGCAGTATTTT; CDR3: CASSLRTSGTADTQYF
J: TRBJ1-2; size: .; D: .; V: TRBV10-3; DNA: TGTGCCATCAGAGGACAGTTCTCTGACTATGGCTACACCTTC; CDR3: CAIRGQFSDYGYTF
J: TRBJ1-2; size: .; D: .; V: TRBV29-1; DNA: TGCAGCGTTGAAAGGACAGATGGCTACACCTTC; CDR3: CSVERTDGYTF
J: TRBJ2-1; size: .; D: .; V: TRBV7-2; DNA: TGTGCCAGCAGCTTAGTAGGTAGGGGTTGGGTCAGTGAGCAGTTCTTC; CDR3: CASSLVGRGWVSEQFF
J: TRBJ1-1; size: .; D: .; V: TRBV18; DNA: TGTGCCAGCTCCCCCACCCAGGGGAGCACTGAAGCTTTCTTT; CDR3: CASSPTQGSTEAFF
J: TRBJ2-2; size: .; D: TRBD2; V: TRBV7-8; DNA: TGTGCCAGCAGCTTATCTAGCGGGATGAACACCGGGGAGCTGTTTTTT; CDR3: CASSLSSGMNTGELFF
J: TRBJ2-5; size: .; D: TRBD2; V: TRBV5-1; DNA: TGCGCCAGCAGGAAACTAGCGTCCCAAGAGACCCAGTACTTC; CDR3: CASRKLASQETQYF
J: TRBJ1-1; size: once; D: .; V: TRBV7-9; DNA: TGTGCCAGCAGCTTATCCTCACAAGTTGAAGCTTTCTTT; CDR3: CASSLSSQVEAFF
J: TRBJ2-2; size: .; D: .; V: TRBV5-1; DNA: TGCGCCAGCAGCCCCTTCGGGACTGGGTCCGCGAACACCGGGGAGCTGTTTTTT; CDR3: CASSPFGTGSANTGELFF
J: TRBJ1-4; size: .; D: .; V: TRBV2; DNA: TGTGCCATGATAAGGACAGCAACTAATGAAAAACTGTTTTTT; CDR3: CAMIRTATNEKLFF
J: TRBJ2-7; size: once; D: .; V: TRBV20-1; DNA: TGCAGTGCTAGGCTAATCTACGAGCAGTACTTC; CDR3: CSARLIYEQYF